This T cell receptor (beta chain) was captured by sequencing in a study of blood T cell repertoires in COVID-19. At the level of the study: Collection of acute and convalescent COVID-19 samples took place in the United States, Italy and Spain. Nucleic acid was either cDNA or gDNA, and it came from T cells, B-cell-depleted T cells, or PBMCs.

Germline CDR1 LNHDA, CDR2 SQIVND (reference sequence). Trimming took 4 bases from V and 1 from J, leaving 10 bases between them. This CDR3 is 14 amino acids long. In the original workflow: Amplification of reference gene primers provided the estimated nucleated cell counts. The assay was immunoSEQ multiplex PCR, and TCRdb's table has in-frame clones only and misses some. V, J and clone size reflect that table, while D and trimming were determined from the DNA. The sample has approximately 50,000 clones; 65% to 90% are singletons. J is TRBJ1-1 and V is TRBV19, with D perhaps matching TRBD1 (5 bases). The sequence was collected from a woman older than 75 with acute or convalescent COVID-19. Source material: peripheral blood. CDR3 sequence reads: CASSSWGGNTEAFF. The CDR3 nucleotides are TGTGCCAGTAGTAGTTGGGGCGGGAACACTGAAGCTTTCTTT.